This is a list of T cell receptor beta chains from one sample in a study of CD4 and CD8 cells across lung adenocarcinoma regions. TCRdb re-called the PCR reads with MiXCR, one entry per CDR3 protein. This table has several thousand distinct CDR3 sequences, roughly 40% appearing once. Material: CD4+ T cells from the margin of a lung tumor. These receptors came from a male donor with lung adenocarcinoma. The CD4 and CD8 labels of this study may be unreliable. CDR3s include the opening cysteine and the closing phenylalanine or tryptophan. The D gene is left open where the match is weak. Not all rows give a size; the values are once, few, many and, for expanded clones, a class.

CASSYSNIGWEETQYF	TGTGCCAGCAGTTACTCGAATATCGGTTGGGAAGAGACCCAGTACTTC	large	TRBV6-5	NA	TRBJ2-5
CASSTSKNTEAFF	TGTGCCAGCAGTACCTCAAAGAACACTGAAGCTTTCTTT	medium-sized	TRBV27	NA	TRBJ1-1
CAAGTGDTDTQYF	TGCGCAGCCGGGACAGGGGACACAGATACGCAGTATTTT	NA	TRBV10-2	TRBD1	TRBJ2-3
CASSYSAGGISYGYTF	TGTGCCAGCAGTTACTCCGCAGGGGGCATATCCTATGGCTACACCTTC	NA	TRBV6-5	TRBD1	TRBJ1-2
CASSRGTTSTGTQYF	TGCGCCAGCAGCCGCGGGACTACATCCACGGGTACGCAGTATTTT	NA	TRBV4-1	TRBD2	TRBJ2-3
CASSSPGRKEGELFF	TGTGCCAGCAGTTCTCCCGGGAGAAAAGAAGGGGAGCTGTTTTTT	few	TRBV27	NA	TRBJ2-2
CASRVDRVGSEQYF	TGTGCCAGCAGGGTGGACAGGGTTGGGAGCGAGCAGTACTTC	NA	TRBV27	TRBD1	TRBJ2-7
CASKGISTDAQYF	TGTGCCAGCAAGGGGATAAGCACCGATGCGCAGTATTTT	NA	TRBV27	NA	TRBJ2-3
CASKTSGRDTQYF	TGTGCCAGCAAGACTAGCGGGAGGGATACGCAGTATTTT	many	TRBV6-1	TRBD2	TRBJ2-3
CASAYAEAFF	TGTGCCAGCGCTTATGCTGAAGCTTTCTTT	few	TRBV6-1	NA	TRBJ1-1
CASTGLAKDTQYF	TGTGCCAGCACGGGGCTAGCAAAGGATACCCAGTATTTT	NA	TRBV6-1	NA	TRBJ2-3
CASSSLSSTGGLNTEAFF	TGTGCCAGCAGTTCCTTATCGTCGACAGGGGGCCTGAACACTGAAGCTTTCTTT	few	TRBV28	TRBD1	TRBJ1-1
CASSPGLAGVETQYF	TGTGCCAGCAGTCCGGGACTAGCGGGGGTAGAGACCCAGTACTTC	many	TRBV6-2/TRBV6-3	TRBD2	TRBJ2-5
CASSYAGETDTQYF	TGTGCCAGCAGTTACGCCGGGGAAACAGATACGCAGTATTTT	NA	TRBV6-2/TRBV6-3	NA	TRBJ2-3
CASRQTITSRTDTQYF	TGTGCCAGCAGGCAGACTATAACTTCCCGCACAGATACGCAGTATTTT	many	TRBV6-1	NA	TRBJ2-3
CASSLAGAETQYF	TGTGCCAGCAGTCTAGCGGGGGCAGAGACCCAGTACTTC	NA	TRBV6-1	TRBD2	TRBJ2-5
CASSYGGETQYF	TGTGCCAGCAGTTACGGGGGAGAGACCCAGTACTTC	few	TRBV6-5	NA	TRBJ2-5
CASRSDNPDTQYF	TGTGCCAGCAGATCTGACAACCCAGATACCCAGTATTTT	NA	TRBV27	NA	TRBJ2-3
CASRAGRVGRAPETQYF	TGTGCCAGCAGAGCGGGACGAGTGGGCCGGGCCCCAGAGACCCAGTACTTC	NA	TRBV27	TRBD2	TRBJ2-5
CAWSAEDRAPEAFF	TGTGCCTGGAGTGCTGAAGACAGGGCTCCTGAAGCTTTCTTT	NA	TRBV30	TRBD1	TRBJ1-1
CAGSGLRSKETQYF	TGTGCGGGCAGTGGGCTCCGCAGCAAAGAGACGCAGTATTTT	once	TRBV6-1	NA	TRBJ2-3
CAWSLSLTGVVETQYF	TGTGCCTGGAGTTTAAGTCTGACAGGGGTCGTAGAGACCCAGTACTTC	NA	TRBV30	TRBD1	TRBJ2-5
CASSYGVGAKNTQYF	TGTGCCAGCAGTTACGGGGTGGGGGCCAAAAACACGCAGTACTTC	once	TRBV6-5	NA	TRBJ2-7
CASSESVGSRFF	TGTGCCAGCAGTGAAAGTGTAGGGTCGCGATTCTTC	medium-sized	TRBV6-1	NA	TRBJ2-1
CASRPTLAGVDTDTQYF	TGTGCCAGCAGACCAACACTAGCGGGAGTTGACACAGATACGCAGTATTTT	large	TRBV27	TRBD2	TRBJ2-3
CASSVTGLWAKNTQYF	TGTGCCAGCAGCGTCACGGGGCTGTGGGCCAAAAACACGCAGTACTTC	NA	TRBV6-1	NA	TRBJ2-4
CASSYRGQGVYEQYF	TGTGCCAGCAGCTATAGAGGACAGGGGGTCTACGAGCAGTACTTC	medium-sized	TRBV6-6	TRBD1	TRBJ2-7
CASSYSTGTEQFF	TGTGCCAGCAGTTATTCCACCGGGACGGAGCAGTTCTTC	NA	TRBV6-5	NA	TRBJ2-1
CASTMNRGHSDTQYF	TGTGCCAGCACTATGAACAGGGGGCACTCAGATACGCAGTATTTT	NA	TRBV6-1	TRBD1	TRBJ2-3
CASSPPGVDTQYF	TGTGCCAGCAGCCCACCCGGCGTAGATACGCAGTATTTT	medium-sized	TRBV7-2	NA	TRBJ2-3
CAISDPPEGAGTDELFF	TGTGCCATCAGTGACCCCCCGGAGGGGGCGGGCACCGATGAGCTGTTTTTT	NA	TRBV10-3	NA	TRBJ2-2
CASSYSRGNTIYF	TGTGCCAGCAGTTACTCTCGGGGAAACACCATATATTTT	many	TRBV6-5	NA	TRBJ1-3
CASSFLSYLPETQYF	TGTGCCAGCAGTTTCCTGAGCTACTTACCGGAGACCCAGTACTTC	NA	TRBV27	NA	TRBJ2-5
CASRRVGDTDTQYF	TGTGCCAGCAGACGAGTGGGGGACACAGATACGCAGTATTTT	many	TRBV2	NA	TRBJ2-3
CASSPGQGAINEQFF	TGTGCCAGCAGCCCGGGACAGGGGGCGATCAATGAGCAGTTCTTC	many	TRBV9	TRBD1	TRBJ2-1
CASSLETGAGYGYTF	TGTGCCAGCAGTTTAGAGACAGGGGCTGGGTATGGCTACACCTTC	NA	TRBV12-3/TRBV12-4	TRBD1	TRBJ1-2
CASSLNGGTGGITDTQYF	TGTGCCAGCAGCTTAAACGGGGGGACAGGGGGAATCACAGATACGCAGTATTTT	NA	TRBV7-3	TRBD1	TRBJ2-3
CASSSPGTDTQYF	TGCGCCAGCAGCTCTCCAGGCACAGATACGCAGTATTTT	NA	TRBV5-1	NA	TRBJ2-3
CASRSSGEAYNEQFF	TGTGCCAGCAGATCGTCCGGGGAGGCCTACAATGAGCAGTTCTTC	many	TRBV6-5	NA	TRBJ2-1
CASSLTGANVLTF	TGTGCCAGCAGTTTGACCGGGGCCAACGTCCTGACTTTC	medium-sized	TRBV27	NA	TRBJ2-6
CASRRVAGWGDTQYF	TGTGCCAGCAGGAGAGTAGCGGGGTGGGGAGATACGCAGTATTTT	NA	TRBV6-2/TRBV6-3	TRBD2	TRBJ2-3
CASSEHGLAGKNMQYF	TGCGCCAGCAGTGAACACGGACTAGCGGGCAAAAACATGCAGTATTTC	NA	TRBV10-2	TRBD2	TRBJ2-3
CASSSPGQSIPYEQYF	TGTGCCAGCAGTTCCCCGGGACAGAGCATCCCCTACGAGCAGTACTTC	NA	TRBV6-5	TRBD1	TRBJ2-7
CASNGQLLNLEQFF	TGTGCCAGCAACGGACAGCTCCTTAATTTAGAGCAGTTCTTC	NA	TRBV6-1	NA	TRBJ2-1
CASSYRPTGLRETQYF	TGTGCCAGCAGTTATAGGCCTACAGGGCTCCGGGAGACCCAGTACTTC	medium-sized	TRBV6-5	NA	TRBJ2-5
CASIGGRYSYEQFF	TGTGCCAGCATTGGAGGGCGGTACTCCTACGAGCAGTTCTTC	NA	TRBV6-1	NA	TRBJ2-1
CASSLAPLTDNEQFF	TGTGCCAGCAGCTTAGCGCCTCTTACGGACAATGAGCAGTTCTTC	few	TRBV7-2	NA	TRBJ2-1
CASSDSEAGELFF	TGTGCCAGCAGTGACTCGGAAGCCGGGGAGCTGTTTTTT	NA	TRBV6-4	NA	TRBJ2-2
CASSYSTPFYGYTF	TGTGCCAGCAGTTACTCGACGCCTTTCTATGGCTACACCTTC	NA	TRBV6-5	NA	TRBJ1-2
CASSSGPIMTYEQYF	TGTGCCAGCAGTTCTGGACCGATAATGACCTACGAGCAGTACTTC	NA	TRBV27	NA	TRBJ2-7
CASSYSPDTAYEQYF	TGTGCCAGCAGTTACTCTCCCGACACCGCCTACGAGCAGTACTTC	few	TRBV6-2/TRBV6-3	NA	TRBJ2-7
CASSGARDQEIQYF	TGTGCCAGCAGCGGAGCCCGTGACCAAGAGATTCAGTACTTC	once	TRBV7-2	NA	TRBJ2-4